A single sample is the source of the 7 T cell receptor beta chains below, sequenced in a study of CD8 T cells in ankylosing spondylitis. In TCRdb, the 5' RACE reads were re-called with MiXCR into one record per CDR3 protein. The data contain some 130,000 distinct CDR3 sequences, roughly an eighth of them singletons. Sequencing was done on a sample of blood, either unsorted or a sorted T cell fraction (not recorded which). The receptors here all came from a female donor with ankylosing spondylitis or in good health (not recorded which).

This clonotype was found a few times. The chain employs TRBV20-1 and TRBJ2-7; 9 nucleotides match TRBD1. Germline V gene data show CDR1 as DFQATT and CDR2 as SNEGSKA (reference sequence). The CDR3 has 14 amino acids. The V gene end was trimmed by 3 bases and the J gene end by 5 bases; junction bases not matched to a gene: 8. The CDR3, as DNA: TGCAGTGCTAGGGCCGGGACAGGGTATAACGAGCAGTACTTC. Its protein is CSARAGTGYNEQYF.

The V gene is TRBV6-2 or TRBV6-3, the J gene TRBJ1-5; D remains unclear. V was pared by 6 bases and J by 5 bases, with 8 bases between. The CDR3 loop spans 12 amino acids. CDR1 is MNHEY, CDR2 SVGEGT, per germline. CDR3 loop: CASRNRDQPQHF. For the CDR3, the DNA is TGTGCCAGCAGGAACCGGGATCAGCCCCAGCATTTT.

The chain links TRBV11-1 to TRBJ1-1; no clear D gene. Trimming took off 2 bases at V and 2 bases at J, with 9 bases between the two ends. The CDR3 covers 14 residues. Germline CDR1 reads SGHAT; CDR2 reads FQDESV (reference sequence). The DNA of the CDR3 is TGTGCCAGCAGCTTACCACCCGTTAACACTGAAGCTTTCTTT. Its protein is CASSLPPVNTEAFF.

Ten or more counts support this clonotype. V gene TRBV5-1 combines with J gene TRBJ1-4; D unclear. The V gene lost 1 base and the J gene lost 4 bases, with 11 bases spanning the gap. This CDR3 is built from 15 residues. Germline V CDR1 and CDR2: SGHRS, YFSETQ. CDR3 protein: CASSLFSPNNEKLFF. CDR3 in DNA: TGCGCCAGCAGCTTGTTCTCTCCGAATAATGAAAAACTGTTTTTT.

This clonotype was seen more than once but under ten times. The chain joins TRBV6-1 to TRBJ2-6, with 7 bases aligning to TRBD1. The V gene's germline CDR1 is MNHNS and CDR2 SASEGT. The CDR3 is 15 residues long. V lost 6 bases, J lost 0 bases, and 2 bases stayed unmatched. CDR3 protein: CASRSGGSGANVLTF. The CDR3 nucleotides read TGTGCCAGCAGATCAGGGGGCTCTGGGGCCAACGTCCTGACTTTC.

The CDR3: CASSLTHGGTDTQYF. The CDR3 bases are TGTGCCAGCAGCTTAACCCACGGGGGCACAGATACGCAGTATTTT. The J gene is TRBJ2-3, the V gene TRBV7-2; possibly TRBD2 for D (5 bases). The CDR3 is made up of 15 amino acids. Germline CDR1 and CDR2: SGHTA and FQGNSA. V shed 2 bases and J shed 1 base, with 10 bases lying between them.

This clonotype was seen a single time. The chain carries TRBV3-1 and TRBJ2-2; D gene unclear. V was trimmed by 0 bases and J by 4 bases, leaving 9 bases between them. From germline, CDR1 is LGHDT and CDR2 YNNKEL (reference sequence). The CDR3 runs to 15 residues. CDR3 in DNA: TGTGCCAGCAGCCAAGATTTAACTCTCACCGGGGAGCTGTTTTTT. Protein sequence: CASSQDLTLTGELFF.